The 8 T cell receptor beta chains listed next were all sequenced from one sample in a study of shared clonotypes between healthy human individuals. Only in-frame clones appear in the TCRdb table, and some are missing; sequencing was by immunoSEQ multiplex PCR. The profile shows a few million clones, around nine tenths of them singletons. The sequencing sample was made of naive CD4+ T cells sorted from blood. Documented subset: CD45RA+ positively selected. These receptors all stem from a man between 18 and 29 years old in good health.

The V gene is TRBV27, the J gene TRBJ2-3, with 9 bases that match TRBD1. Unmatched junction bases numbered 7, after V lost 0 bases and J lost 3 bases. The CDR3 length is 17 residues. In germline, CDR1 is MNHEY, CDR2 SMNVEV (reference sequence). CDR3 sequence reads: CASSLSSRDRETDTQYF. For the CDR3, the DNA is TGTGCCAGCAGTTTATCATCCCGGGACAGGGAAACAGATACGCAGTATTTT.

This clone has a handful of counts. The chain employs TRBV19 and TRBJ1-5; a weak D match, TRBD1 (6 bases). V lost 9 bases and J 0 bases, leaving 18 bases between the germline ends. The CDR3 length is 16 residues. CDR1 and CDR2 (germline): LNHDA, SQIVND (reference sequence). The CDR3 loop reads CASFDRRAGSNQPQHF. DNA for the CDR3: TGTGCCAGCTTTGACAGGAGAGCCGGTAGCAATCAGCCCCAGCATTTT.

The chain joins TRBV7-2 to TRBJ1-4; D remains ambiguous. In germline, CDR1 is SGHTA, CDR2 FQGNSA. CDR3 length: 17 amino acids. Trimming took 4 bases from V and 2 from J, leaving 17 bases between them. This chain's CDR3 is CASSYTAAGSTNEKLFF. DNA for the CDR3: TGTGCCAGCAGCTATACGGCCGCGGGGAGCACTAATGAAAAACTGTTTTTT.

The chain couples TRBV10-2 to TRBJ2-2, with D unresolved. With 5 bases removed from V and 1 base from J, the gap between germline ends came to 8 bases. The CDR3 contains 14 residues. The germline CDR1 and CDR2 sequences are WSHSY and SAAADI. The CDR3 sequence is CASSNGWNTGELFF. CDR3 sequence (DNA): TGCGCCAGCAGTAATGGGTGGAACACCGGGGAGCTGTTTTTT.

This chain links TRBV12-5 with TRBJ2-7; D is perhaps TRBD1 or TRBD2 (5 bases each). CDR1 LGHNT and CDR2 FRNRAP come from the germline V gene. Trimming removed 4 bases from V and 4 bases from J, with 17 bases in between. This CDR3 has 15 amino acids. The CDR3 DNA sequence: TGTGCTAGTGGTTCCCCTTCCGGGACGGGTTACGAGCAGTACTTC. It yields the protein CASGSPSGTGYEQYF.

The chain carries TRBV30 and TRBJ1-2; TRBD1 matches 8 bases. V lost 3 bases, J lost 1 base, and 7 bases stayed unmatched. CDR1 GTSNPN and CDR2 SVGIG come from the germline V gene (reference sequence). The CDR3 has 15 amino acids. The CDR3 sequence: CAWRDNRGGNYGYTF. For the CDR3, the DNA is TGTGCCTGGAGGGATAACAGGGGGGGTAACTATGGCTACACCTTC.

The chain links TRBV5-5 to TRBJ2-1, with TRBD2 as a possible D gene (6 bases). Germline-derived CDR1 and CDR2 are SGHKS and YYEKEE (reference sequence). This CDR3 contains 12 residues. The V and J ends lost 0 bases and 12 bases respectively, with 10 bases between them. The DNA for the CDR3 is TGTGCCAGCAGCTTGGACTTTAGCGGGCAGTTCTTC. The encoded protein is CASSLDFSGQFF.

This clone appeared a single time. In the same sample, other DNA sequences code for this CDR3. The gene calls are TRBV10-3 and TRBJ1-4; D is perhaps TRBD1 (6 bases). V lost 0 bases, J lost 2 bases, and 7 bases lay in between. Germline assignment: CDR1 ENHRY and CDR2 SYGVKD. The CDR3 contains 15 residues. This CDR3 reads CAISESGGTNEKLFF. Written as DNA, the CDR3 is TGTGCCATCAGTGAGTCGGGGGGCACTAATGAAAAACTGTTTTTT.